Below, 16 T cell receptor beta chains from the same sample are listed, as sequenced in a study of molecular identifiers for immune sequencing clone quantification. TCRdb independently ran MiXCR on the PCR reads; one entry per CDR3 protein. The repertoire has 65,000 or so distinct CDR3 sequences, around 20% of them found once; the top ten carry roughly 1.5%. The material sequenced was naive CD8+ T cells from blood, with Jurkat cell RNA spiked in. Subset given: FACS-sorted CD8+CD4-CCR7+CD45RA+ naive T cells. The receptors shown here come from a human donor in good health. Some libraries in this study had Jurkat cell RNA spiked in.

This clonotype appeared many times. The chain joins TRBV9 to TRBJ2-3; TRBD2 might be the D (5 bases). CDR3 length: 14 amino acids. Between the trimmed V and J ends, which lost 4 bases and 3 bases, there was a span of 12 bases. The V gene's germline CDR1 is SGDLS and CDR2 YYNGEE. DNA of the CDR3: TGTGCCAGCAGCACTCGCGGGCTAACAGATACGCAGTATTTT. Translated: CASSTRGLTDTQYF.

This clonotype showed up many times. The rearrangement uses TRBV6-1 and TRBJ2-7; maybe TRBD1 (6 bases). CDR1 MNHNS and CDR2 SASEGT come from the germline V gene. CDR3 size: 14 residues. V dropped 1 base and J dropped 6 bases, with 13 bases sitting between them. The CDR3 loop is CASSEVGALIEQYF. The CDR3 DNA sequence: TGTGCCAGCAGTGAAGTGGGGGCGCTGATCGAGCAGTACTTC.

This clonotype was observed many times. The rearrangement joins TRBV10-2 to TRBJ2-1; perhaps TRBD1 as D (6 bases). The CDR3 totals 14 residues. Trimming took 7 bases from V and 5 from J, leaving 15 bases between them. Per germline, CDR1 WSHSY and CDR2 SAAADI. In nucleotides, the CDR3 is TGCGCCAGCAAGCCGACAGGAGGAAACAATGAGCAGTTCTTC. Its protein product is CASKPTGGNNEQFF.

This clonotype was detected ten times or more. The V gene is TRBV29-1, the J gene TRBJ2-1, with TRBD2 identical over 9 bases. The V segment lost 7 bases and the J segment 4 bases; nucleotides outside the gene matches: 8. CDR3 length equals 14 residues. Looked up from germline, CDR1 is SQVTM and CDR2 is ANQGSEA. This chain's CDR3 is CSAFKREVYNEQFF. In DNA form, the CDR3 reads TGCAGCGCATTTAAGCGGGAGGTTTACAATGAGCAGTTCTTC.

Notes on this clonotype: Here the CDR3 omits its conserved ending phenylalanine or tryptophan, so a read error is the likely source. This chain connects TRBV10-3 to TRBJ2-3; 8 nucleotides line up with TRBD2. Germline V gene lookup returns CDR1 ENHRY and CDR2 SYGVKD. The length of the CDR3 is 16 residues. The V segment lost 10 bases and the J segment 0 bases; nucleotides outside the gene matches: 12. The CDR3 DNA reads TGTGCCACCAGGCCCGGGGTAGCGGGAAGCACAGATACGCAGTATCTT. Translated: CATRPGVAGSTDTQYL.

This clonotype was detected many times. The chain joins TRBV7-2 to TRBJ2-3; unclear D gene. Trimming cost V 1 base and J 0 bases, with 14 bases left between them. The V gene's germline CDR1 is SGHTA and CDR2 FQGNSA. The CDR3 spans 17 residues. CDR3 DNA sequence: TGTGCCAGCAGCTTAGATTGGTACAGTGCTAGCACAGATACGCAGTATTTT. It yields the protein CASSLDWYSASTDTQYF.

This clonotype was found many times. The rearrangement links TRBV4-1 to TRBJ2-6; D ambiguous. This CDR3 contains 18 residues. Germline V gene data show CDR1 as MGHRA and CDR2 as YSYEKL. V was cut by 1 base and J by 2 bases, with 15 bases left in between. The CDR3 nucleotides are TGCGCCAGCAGCCAAGCACGTCCCCAGCTGGCTGGGGCCAACGTCCTGACTTTC. Protein sequence: CASSQARPQLAGANVLTF.

The chain links TRBV28 to TRBJ2-2; D gene uncertain. V lost 6 bases and J 0 bases, leaving 11 bases between the germline ends. Germline lookup yields CDR1 MDHEN and CDR2 SYDVKM. The CDR3 contains 15 residues. The CDR3 reads CASSPVLANTGELFF. In DNA, the CDR3 is TGTGCCAGCAGCCCTGTGCTAGCGAACACCGGGGAGCTGTTTTTT.

There are many counts of this clonotype. The rearrangement links TRBV6-7 to TRBJ2-2; TRBD1 matches at 7 bases. TRBV6-7 is an ORF, with its function uncertain. V lost 5 bases and J lost 4; bases outside the gene matches: 10. CDR3 length equals 16 residues. The CDR3 spells CASSRRDSLCTGELFF. The DNA of the CDR3 is TGTGCCAGCAGTCGCCGGGACAGTCTTTGCACCGGGGAGCTGTTTTTT.

This clonotype was seen more than once but under ten times. The chain is built from TRBV11-3 and TRBJ2-3; D is uncertain. The CDR3 has 12 residues. Trimming removed 5 bases from V and 4 bases from J, with 7 bases in between. The V gene's germline CDR1 is SGHNT and CDR2 YENEEA. The CDR3 loop reads CASSRQADTQYF. CDR3 nucleotide sequence: TGTGCCAGCAGCAGACAAGCAGATACGCAGTATTTT.

This clonotype came up many times. The chain recombines TRBV7-9 with TRBJ2-3; D remains ambiguous. V lost 3 bases, J lost 0 bases, and 1 base lay in between. CDR1 and CDR2 (germline): SEHNR, FQNEAQ (reference sequence). There are 12 residues in the CDR3. The CDR3 here is CASSLSTDTQYF. The DNA of the CDR3 is TGTGCCAGCAGCTTGAGCACAGATACGCAGTATTTT.

This sequence joins TRBV6-1 and TRBJ2-3, with 7 bases fitting TRBD2. CDR3 length: 14 residues. The junction had 4 bases not matched to a gene; V was cut back by 2 bases and J by 5 bases. Germline V gene lookup returns CDR1 MNHNS and CDR2 SASEGT. CDR3 sequence: CASSESLAEDTQYF. For the CDR3, the DNA is TGTGCCAGCAGTGAATCCCTAGCGGAAGATACGCAGTATTTT.

The rearrangement links TRBV20-1 to TRBJ1-3, with TRBD1 identical over 8 bases. Germline trimming cut 5 bases from V and 3 bases from J; bases unmatched to any gene: 9. Germline lookup yields CDR1 DFQATT and CDR2 SNEGSKA (reference sequence). The CDR3 sequence is 15 residues long. The CDR3 here is CSAAPGGVDGNTIYF. The CDR3 DNA reads as TGCAGTGCTGCCCCAGGGGGCGTGGATGGAAACACCATATATTTT.

This clonotype has at least ten counts. The chain uses TRBV4-1 and TRBJ2-3, with TRBD2 identical over 9 bases. This CDR3 contains 16 residues. CDR1 is MGHRA and CDR2 is YSYEKL in the germline V gene. J lost 2 bases, V lost 4 bases, and 7 bases had no gene match. CDR3 sequence reads: CASSPLAGPNTDTQYF. The CDR3 region has the DNA TGCGCCAGCAGCCCGCTAGCGGGGCCCAACACAGATACGCAGTATTTT.

There are many counts of this clonotype. This chain connects TRBV10-3 to TRBJ2-1; D is unclear. The germline CDR1 and CDR2 sequences are ENHRY and SYGVKD. V shed 0 bases and J shed 8 bases, with 5 bases lying between them. This CDR3 has 12 residues. As DNA, the CDR3 is TGTGCCATCAGTGAGTCCGTCCATGAGCAGTTCTTC. Translating it yields CAISESVHEQFF.

As for this clonotype: A much larger clone differs by one base, so this may be a read error. The V gene is TRBV9, the J gene TRBJ1-1, with D hard to call. The CDR3 contains 14 residues. The germline V gene has CDR1 SGDLS and CDR2 YYNGEE. The ends were cut back, 2 bases at V and 0 bases at J, with 8 bases in the middle. The chain's CDR3 is CASSVDDMNTEAFF. The CDR3 DNA reads TGTGCCAGCAGCGTCGACGACATGAACACTGAAGCTTTCTTT.